This T cell receptor beta chain was obtained from a study of CD8+CD57+ T cells in acquired aplastic anemia. A few counts support this clonotype. Antigen unknown. Study conclusions and caveats: In common between the patients and the controls were approximately 28 CD8+ CDR3 sequences.

The CDR3 is 11 amino acids. Germline lookup yields CDR1 SQVTM and CDR2 ANQGSEA. V lost 4 bases to trimming and J lost 4 bases, with 6 bases between them. Researchers used genomic DNA as the template to profile TCR beta VDJ and CDR3. TCRdb independently ran MiXCR on the reads; one entry per CDR3 protein. Of 100,000 to 150,000 distinct CDR3 sequences in the sample, 48% were seen once. Sequenced: sorted CD4+, CD8+, or CD8+CD57+ T cells (not recorded which) from PBMCs. The chain uses TRBV29-1 and TRBJ2-3, with D possibly being TRBD2 (5 bases). The TCR originated in a human donor in good health, serving as a control. DNA of the CDR3: TGCAGCGTTGGAGGGTCAGATACGCAGTATTTT. It codes for CSVGGSDTQYF.